This entry is about one T cell receptor (beta chain). Indicated treatment: about 20 received Ad26.COV2.S at low or high dose, single or two shots; several received placebo; per-sample allocation not given. Collection of samples fell on day 63 after the first vaccine or placebo injection. What was given as vaccine was an Ad26 vector encoding Wuhan-strain SARS-CoV-2 spike. The V end was cut by 2 bases, the J end by 3 bases, with 16 bases between. The CDR3 totals 16 residues. The germline gives CDR1 WNHNN, CDR2 SYGVQD (reference sequence). The data were obtained in a study of Ad26.COV2.S vaccination and SARS-CoV-2 variants. Study information: Donor had been placed in the Ad26.COV2.S arm of the COV1001 trial. The authors gave Ad26.COV2.S intramuscularly, either once or twice 56 days apart.

This table comes from immunoSEQ multiplex PCR, and its TCRdb copy is limited to in-frame clones, with some not included. The sample consists of fewer than 500,000 clones, nearly 90% of them appearing once. This clonotype originated in a person between 18 and 65 years old who received the Ad26.COV2.S COVID-19 vaccine or a placebo. V is TRBV10-1 and J is TRBJ2-5; possibly TRBD2 for D (5 bases). Sequenced here: peripheral blood, sampled in a trial of Ad26.COV2.S vaccine versus placebo. The CDR3 DNA reads TGCGCCAGCAGTGAGGCAAAAGGAGGAATTGAAGAGACCCAGTACTTC. Its translation is CASSEAKGGIEETQYF.